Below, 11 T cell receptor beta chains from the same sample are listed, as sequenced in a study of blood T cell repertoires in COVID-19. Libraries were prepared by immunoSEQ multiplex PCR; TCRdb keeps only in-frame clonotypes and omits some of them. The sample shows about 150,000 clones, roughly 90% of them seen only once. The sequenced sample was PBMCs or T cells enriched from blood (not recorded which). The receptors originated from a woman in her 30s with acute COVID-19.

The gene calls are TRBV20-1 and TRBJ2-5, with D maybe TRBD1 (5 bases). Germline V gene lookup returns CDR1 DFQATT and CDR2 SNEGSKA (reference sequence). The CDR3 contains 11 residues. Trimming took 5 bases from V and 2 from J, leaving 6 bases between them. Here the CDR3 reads CSADSQETQYF. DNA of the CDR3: TGCAGTGCTGACAGTCAAGAGACCCAGTACTTC.

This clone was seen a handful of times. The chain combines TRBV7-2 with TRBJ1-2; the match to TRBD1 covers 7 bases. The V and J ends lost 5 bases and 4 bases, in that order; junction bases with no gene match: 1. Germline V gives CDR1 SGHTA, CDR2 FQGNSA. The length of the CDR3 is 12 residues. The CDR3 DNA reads TGTGCCAGCAGCAGGGACAGCTATGGCTACACCTTC. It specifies CASSRDSYGYTF.

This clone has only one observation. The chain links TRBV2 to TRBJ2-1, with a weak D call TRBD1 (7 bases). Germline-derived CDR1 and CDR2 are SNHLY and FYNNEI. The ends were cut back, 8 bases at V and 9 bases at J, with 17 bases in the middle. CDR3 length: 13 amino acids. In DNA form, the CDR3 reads TGTGCCAGCGGATCCCAGGGGGGAGGTGAGCAGTTCTTC. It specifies CASGSQGGGEQFF.

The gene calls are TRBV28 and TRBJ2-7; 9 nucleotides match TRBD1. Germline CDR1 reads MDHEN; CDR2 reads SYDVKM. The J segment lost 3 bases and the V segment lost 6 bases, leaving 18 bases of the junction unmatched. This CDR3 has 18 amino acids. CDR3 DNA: TGTGCCAGCAGCAAACCCTCCTGGGGACAGGGATTGTTCTACGAGCAGTACTTC. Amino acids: CASSKPSWGQGLFYEQYF. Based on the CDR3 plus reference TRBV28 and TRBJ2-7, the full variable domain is DVKVTQSSRYLVKRTGEKVFLECVQDMDHENMFWYRQDPGLGLRLIYFSYDVKMKEKGDIPEGYSVSREKKERFSLILESASTNQTSMYLCASSKPSWGQGLFYEQYFGPGTRLTVT.

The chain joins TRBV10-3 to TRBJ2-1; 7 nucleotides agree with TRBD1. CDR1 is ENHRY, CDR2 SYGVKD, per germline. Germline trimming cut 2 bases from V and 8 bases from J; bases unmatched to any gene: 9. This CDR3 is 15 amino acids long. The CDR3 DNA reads TGTGCCATCAGTGAGCCCCTCAAAACAGGGGATGAGCAGTTCTTC. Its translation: CAISEPLKTGDEQFF.

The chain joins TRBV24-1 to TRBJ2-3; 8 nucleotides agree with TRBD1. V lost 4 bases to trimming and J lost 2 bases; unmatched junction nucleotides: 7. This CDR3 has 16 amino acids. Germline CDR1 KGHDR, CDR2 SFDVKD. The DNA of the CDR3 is TGTGCCACCAGTGACAACAGGGGGAGAACCACAGATACGCAGTATTTT. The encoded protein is CATSDNRGRTTDTQYF.

The CDR3 DNA follows: TGTGCCAGCAGGCATGAAGACAGGCTCTCTGGAAACACCATATATTTT. Its protein is CASRHEDRLSGNTIYF. The chain couples TRBV7-9 to TRBJ1-3; weak D call: TRBD1 (6 bases). The V gene lost 6 bases and the J gene lost 0 bases, with 15 bases spanning the gap. CDR1 SEHNR and CDR2 FQNEAQ come from the germline V gene (reference sequence). CDR3 length equals 16 residues.

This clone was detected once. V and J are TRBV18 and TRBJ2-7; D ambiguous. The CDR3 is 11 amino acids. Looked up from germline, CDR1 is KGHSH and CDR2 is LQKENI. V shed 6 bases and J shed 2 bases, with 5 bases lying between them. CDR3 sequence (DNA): TGTGCCAGCTCGTCCGCCTACGAGCAGTACTTC. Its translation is CASSSAYEQYF.

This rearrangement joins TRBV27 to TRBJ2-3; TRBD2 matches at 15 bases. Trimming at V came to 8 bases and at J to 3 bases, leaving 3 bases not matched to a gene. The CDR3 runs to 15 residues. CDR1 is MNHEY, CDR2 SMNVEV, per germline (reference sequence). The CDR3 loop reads CASGTSGRRTDTQYF. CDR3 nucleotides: TGTGCCAGCGGGACTAGCGGGAGGAGGACAGATACGCAGTATTTT.

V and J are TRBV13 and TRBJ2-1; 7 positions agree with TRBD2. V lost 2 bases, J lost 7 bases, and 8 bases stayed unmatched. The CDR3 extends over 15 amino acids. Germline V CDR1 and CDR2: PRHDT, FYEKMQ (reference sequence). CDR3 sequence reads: CASSLLGEGLNEQFF. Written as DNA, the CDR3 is TGTGCCAGCAGCTTACTAGGGGAGGGCCTTAATGAGCAGTTCTTC. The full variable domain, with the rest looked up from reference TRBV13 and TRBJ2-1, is AAGVIQSPRHLIKEKRETATLKCYPIPRHDTVYWYQQGPGQDPQFLISFYEKMQSDKGSIPDRFSAQQFSDYHSELNMSSLELGDSALYFCASSLLGEGLNEQFFGPGTRLTVL.

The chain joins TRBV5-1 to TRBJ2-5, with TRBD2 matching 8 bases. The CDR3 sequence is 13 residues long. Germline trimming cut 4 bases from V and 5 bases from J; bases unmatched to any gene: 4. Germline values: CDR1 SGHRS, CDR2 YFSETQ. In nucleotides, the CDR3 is TGCGCCAGCAGCGTCACGGGAGGGGAGACCCAGTACTTC. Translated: CASSVTGGETQYF.